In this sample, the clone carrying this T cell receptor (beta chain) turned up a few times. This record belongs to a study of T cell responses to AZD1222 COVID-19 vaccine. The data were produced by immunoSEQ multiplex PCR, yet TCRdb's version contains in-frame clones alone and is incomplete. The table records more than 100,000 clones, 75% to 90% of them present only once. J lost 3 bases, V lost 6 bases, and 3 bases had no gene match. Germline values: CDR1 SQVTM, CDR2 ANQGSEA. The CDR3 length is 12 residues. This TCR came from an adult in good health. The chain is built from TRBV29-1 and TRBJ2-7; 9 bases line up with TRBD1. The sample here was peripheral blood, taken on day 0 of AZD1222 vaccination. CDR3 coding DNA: TGCAGCGTGGTGACAGGGGGCTACGAGCAGTACTTC. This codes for CSVVTGGYEQYF.